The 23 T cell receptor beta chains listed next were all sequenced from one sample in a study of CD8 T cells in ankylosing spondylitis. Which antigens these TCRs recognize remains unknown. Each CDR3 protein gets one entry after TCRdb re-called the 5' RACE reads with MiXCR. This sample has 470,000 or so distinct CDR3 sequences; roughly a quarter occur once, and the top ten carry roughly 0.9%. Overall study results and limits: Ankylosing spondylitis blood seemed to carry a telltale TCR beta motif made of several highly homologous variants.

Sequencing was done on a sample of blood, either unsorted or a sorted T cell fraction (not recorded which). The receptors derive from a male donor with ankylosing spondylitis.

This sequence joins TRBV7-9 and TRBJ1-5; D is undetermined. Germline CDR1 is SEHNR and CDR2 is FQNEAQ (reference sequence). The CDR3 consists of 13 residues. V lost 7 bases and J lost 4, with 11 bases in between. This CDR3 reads CASNRGENQPQHF. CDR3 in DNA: TGTGCCAGCAATCGGGGTGAAAATCAGCCCCAGCATTTT. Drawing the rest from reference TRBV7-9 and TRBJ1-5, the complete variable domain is DTGVSQNPRHKITKRGQNVTFRCDPISEHNRLYWYRQTLGQGPEFLTYFQNEAQLEKSRLLSDRFSAERPKGSFSTLEIQRTEQGDSAMYLCASNRGENQPQHFGDGTRLSIL.

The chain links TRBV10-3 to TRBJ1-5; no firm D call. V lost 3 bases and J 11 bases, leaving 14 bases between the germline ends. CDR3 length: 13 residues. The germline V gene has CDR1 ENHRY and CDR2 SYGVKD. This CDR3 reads CAISDPSGTAQHF. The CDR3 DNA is TGTGCCATCAGTGACCCGTCCGGTACGGCCCAGCATTTT.

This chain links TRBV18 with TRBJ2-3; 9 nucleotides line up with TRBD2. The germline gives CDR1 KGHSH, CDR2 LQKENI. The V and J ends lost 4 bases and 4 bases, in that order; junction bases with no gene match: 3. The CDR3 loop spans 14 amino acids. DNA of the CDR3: TGTGCCAGCTCACGACTAGCGGAGGCAGATACGCAGTATTTT. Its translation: CASSRLAEADTQYF.

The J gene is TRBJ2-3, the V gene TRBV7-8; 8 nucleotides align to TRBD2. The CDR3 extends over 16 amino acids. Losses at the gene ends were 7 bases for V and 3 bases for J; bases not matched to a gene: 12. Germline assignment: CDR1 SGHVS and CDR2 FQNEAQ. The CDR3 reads CASTIGTGGLTDTQYF. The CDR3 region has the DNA TGTGCCAGCACCATAGGAACGGGAGGGTTAACAGATACGCAGTATTTT.

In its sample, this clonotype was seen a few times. The CDR3: CASSPWTPAYEQYF. The CDR3, as DNA: TGTGCCAGCAGTCCCTGGACACCGGCCTACGAGCAGTACTTC. This chain uses TRBV2 with TRBJ2-7; tentative D call: TRBD1 (5 bases). CDR3 length: 14 amino acids. V was cut by 5 bases and J by 2 bases, with 13 bases left in between. Per germline, CDR1 SNHLY and CDR2 FYNNEI.

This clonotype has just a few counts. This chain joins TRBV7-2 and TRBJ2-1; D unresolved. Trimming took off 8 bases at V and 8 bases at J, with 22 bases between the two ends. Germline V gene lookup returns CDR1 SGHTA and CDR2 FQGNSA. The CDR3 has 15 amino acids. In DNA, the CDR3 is TGTGCCAGCCAGGACCCGGGCCTTTATAGATATGAGCAGTTCTTC. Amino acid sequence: CASQDPGLYRYEQFF.

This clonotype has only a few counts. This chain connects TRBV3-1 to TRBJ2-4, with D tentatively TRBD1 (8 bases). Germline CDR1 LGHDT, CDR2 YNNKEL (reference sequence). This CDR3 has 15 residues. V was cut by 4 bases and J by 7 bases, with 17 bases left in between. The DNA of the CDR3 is TGTGCCAGCAGCCTCGGGGGGCAGGGGGCGAACATTCAGTACTTC. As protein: CASSLGGQGANIQYF.

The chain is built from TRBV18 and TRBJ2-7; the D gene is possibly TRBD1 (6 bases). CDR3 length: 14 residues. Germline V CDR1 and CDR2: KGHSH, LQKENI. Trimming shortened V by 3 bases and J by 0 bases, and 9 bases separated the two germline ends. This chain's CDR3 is CASSPWTASYEQYF. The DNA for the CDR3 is TGTGCCAGCTCACCCTGGACAGCCTCCTACGAGCAGTACTTC.

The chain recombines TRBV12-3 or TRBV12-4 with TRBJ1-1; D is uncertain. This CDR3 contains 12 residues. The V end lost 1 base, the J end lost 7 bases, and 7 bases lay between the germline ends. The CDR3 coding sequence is TGTGCCAGCAGTTTAGTCCAGTTTGAAGCTTTCTTT. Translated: CASSLVQFEAFF.

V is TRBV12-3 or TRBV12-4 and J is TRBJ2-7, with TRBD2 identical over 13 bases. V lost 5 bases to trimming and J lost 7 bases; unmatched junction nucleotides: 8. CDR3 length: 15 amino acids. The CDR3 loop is CASSPGLAGVGEQYF. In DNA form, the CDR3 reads TGTGCCAGCAGTCCCGGACTAGCGGGAGTAGGAGAGCAGTACTTC.

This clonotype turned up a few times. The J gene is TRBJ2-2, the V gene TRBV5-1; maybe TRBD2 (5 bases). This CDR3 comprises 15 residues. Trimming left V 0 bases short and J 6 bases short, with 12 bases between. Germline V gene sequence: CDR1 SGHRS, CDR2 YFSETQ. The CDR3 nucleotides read TGCGCCAGCAGCTTGGTAGCTTTGGGAGCCGGGGAGCTGTTTTTT. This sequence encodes CASSLVALGAGELFF.

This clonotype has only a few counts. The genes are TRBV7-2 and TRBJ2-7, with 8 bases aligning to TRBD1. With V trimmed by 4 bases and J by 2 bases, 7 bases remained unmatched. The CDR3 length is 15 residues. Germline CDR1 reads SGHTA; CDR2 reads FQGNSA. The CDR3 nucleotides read TGTGCCAGCAGCTCGTTCGGGACAGGCCCCTACGAGCAGTACTTC. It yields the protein CASSSFGTGPYEQYF.

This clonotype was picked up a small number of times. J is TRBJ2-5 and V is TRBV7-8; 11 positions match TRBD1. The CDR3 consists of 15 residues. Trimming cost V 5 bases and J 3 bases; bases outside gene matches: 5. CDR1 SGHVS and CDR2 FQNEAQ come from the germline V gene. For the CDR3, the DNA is TGTGCCAGCAGCCCTCCGGGACAGGGGGAAGAGACCCAGTACTTC. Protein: CASSPPGQGEETQYF.

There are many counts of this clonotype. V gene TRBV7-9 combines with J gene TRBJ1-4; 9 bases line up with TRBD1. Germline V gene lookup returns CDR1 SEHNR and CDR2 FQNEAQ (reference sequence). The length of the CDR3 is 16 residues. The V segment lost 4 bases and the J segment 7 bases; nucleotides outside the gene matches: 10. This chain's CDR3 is CASSSPKGQGSEKLFF. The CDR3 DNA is TGTGCCAGCAGCTCTCCCAAGGGACAGGGATCTGAAAAACTGTTTTTT.

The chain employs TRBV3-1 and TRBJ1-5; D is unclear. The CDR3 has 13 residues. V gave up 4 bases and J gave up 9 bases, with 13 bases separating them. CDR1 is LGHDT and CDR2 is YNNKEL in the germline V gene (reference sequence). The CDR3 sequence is CASSLGVGAPQHF. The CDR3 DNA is TGTGCCAGCAGCCTCGGGGTGGGCGCGCCCCAGCATTTT.

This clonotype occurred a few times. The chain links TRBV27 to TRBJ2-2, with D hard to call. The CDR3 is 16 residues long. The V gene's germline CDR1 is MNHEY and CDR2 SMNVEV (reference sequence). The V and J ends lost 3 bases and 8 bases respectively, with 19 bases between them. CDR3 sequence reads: CASSFGLNWSRGELFF. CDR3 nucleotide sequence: TGTGCCAGCAGTTTTGGCCTGAATTGGAGTAGGGGGGAGCTGTTTTTT.

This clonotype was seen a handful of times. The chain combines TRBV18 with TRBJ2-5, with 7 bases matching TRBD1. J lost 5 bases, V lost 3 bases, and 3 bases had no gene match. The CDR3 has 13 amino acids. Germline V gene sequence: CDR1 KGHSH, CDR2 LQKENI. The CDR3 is CASSPGQVETQYF. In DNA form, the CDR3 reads TGTGCCAGCTCACCTGGACAGGTGGAGACCCAGTACTTC.

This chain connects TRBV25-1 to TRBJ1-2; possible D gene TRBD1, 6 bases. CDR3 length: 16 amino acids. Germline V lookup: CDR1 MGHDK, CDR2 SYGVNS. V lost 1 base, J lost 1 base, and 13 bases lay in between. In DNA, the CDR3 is TGTGCCAGCAGTGAATTTGGGGACATTCTTAACTATGGCTACACCTTC. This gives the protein CASSEFGDILNYGYTF.

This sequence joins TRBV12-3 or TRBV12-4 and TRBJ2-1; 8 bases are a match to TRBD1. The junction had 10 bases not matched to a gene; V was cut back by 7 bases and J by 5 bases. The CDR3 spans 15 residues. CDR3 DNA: TGTGCCAGCACCGTCCGGACAGGGTCAAACAATGAGCAGTTCTTC. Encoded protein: CASTVRTGSNNEQFF.

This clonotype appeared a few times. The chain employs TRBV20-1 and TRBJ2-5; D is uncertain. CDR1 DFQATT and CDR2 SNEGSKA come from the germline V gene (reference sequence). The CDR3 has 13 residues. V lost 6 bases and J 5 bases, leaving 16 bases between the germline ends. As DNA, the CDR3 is TGCAGTGCCCCAGTAAGCCAGGAGGAGACCCAGTACTTC. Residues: CSAPVSQEETQYF.

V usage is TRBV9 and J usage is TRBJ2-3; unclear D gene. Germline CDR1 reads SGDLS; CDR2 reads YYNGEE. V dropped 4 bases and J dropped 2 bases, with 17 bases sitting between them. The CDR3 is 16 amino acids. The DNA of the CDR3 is TGTGCCAGCAGCTCCCCGGCCGCGGCAACCACAGATACGCAGTATTTT. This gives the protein CASSSPAAATTDTQYF.

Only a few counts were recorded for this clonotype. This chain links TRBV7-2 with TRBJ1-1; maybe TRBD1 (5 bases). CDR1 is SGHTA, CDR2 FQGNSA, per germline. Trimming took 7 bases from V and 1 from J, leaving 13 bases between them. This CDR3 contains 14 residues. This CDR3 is CASTKGAGNTEAFF. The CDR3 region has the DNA TGTGCCAGCACTAAAGGGGCTGGGAACACTGAAGCTTTCTTT.

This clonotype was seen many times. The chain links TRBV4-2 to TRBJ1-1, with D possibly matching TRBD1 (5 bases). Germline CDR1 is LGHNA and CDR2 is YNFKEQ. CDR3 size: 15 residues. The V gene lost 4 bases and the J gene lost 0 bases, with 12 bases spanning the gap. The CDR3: CASSPPGLMNTEAFF. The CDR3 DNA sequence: TGTGCCAGCAGCCCCCCGGGACTCATGAACACTGAAGCTTTCTTT.